These 23 T cell receptor beta chains share one sample of origin, sequenced in a study of blood T cells in healthy people across ages. Primers used in a second PCR of about 7 to 12 cycles were a sample-barcoded 5' primer and a J-beta primer mix. A single record per CDR3 protein comes from TCRdb applying MiXCR to the 5' RACE reads. The sample yields fewer than 700,000 distinct CDR3 sequences, under 55% seen once. Source material: blood. The source of these receptors is a man older than 75 in good health.

The rearrangement links TRBV12-3 or TRBV12-4 to TRBJ1-2; the match to TRBD1 covers 9 bases. The CDR3 is made up of 13 amino acids. J lost 8 bases, V lost 7 bases, and 8 bases had no gene match. The CDR3 coding sequence is TGTGCCAGCACCTCTGGACAGGGGTGGGGCTACACCTTC. It is translated as CASTSGQGWGYTF.

The chain links TRBV29-1 to TRBJ2-1; 7 nucleotides align to TRBD1. Germline CDR1 is SQVTM and CDR2 is ANQGSEA. The length of the CDR3 is 14 residues. Trimming removed 1 base from V and 8 bases from J; junction bases left unmatched: 8. The CDR3: CSVEVVQGSDEQFF. Here the CDR3 DNA reads TGCAGCGTTGAAGTGGTACAGGGGTCCGATGAGCAGTTCTTC.

This clonotype appeared once. The chain joins TRBV6-6 to TRBJ2-7, with D possibly being TRBD2 (6 bases). CDR3 size: 14 residues. Trimming shortened V by 6 bases and J by 3 bases, and 15 bases separated the two germline ends. Germline loops: CDR1 MNHNY, CDR2 SVGAGI (reference sequence). DNA for the CDR3: TGTGCCAGCAGCTCGGGACTGGAACGCTACGAGCAGTACTTC. Protein sequence: CASSSGLERYEQYF.

CDR3 sequence (DNA): TGTGCCAGCAGCTCGTGGGGGGAAAAACTGTTTTTT. Its protein is CASSSWGEKLFF. The chain links TRBV7-9 to TRBJ1-4; TRBD1 is a possible D gene (5 bases). V was trimmed by 4 bases and J by 8 bases, leaving 8 bases between them. There are 12 residues in the CDR3. Germline CDR1 reads SEHNR; CDR2 reads FQNEAQ (reference sequence).

The CDR3 reads CSAKLLTGTGLPNEQFF. The DNA of the CDR3 is TGCAGTGCCAAACTTCTAACCGGGACAGGGTTACCCAATGAGCAGTTCTTC. This chain connects TRBV20-1 to TRBJ2-1; TRBD1 matches at 9 bases. Germline-derived CDR1 and CDR2 are DFQATT and SNEGSKA (reference sequence). V was clipped by 6 bases and J by 6 bases; unmatched bases: 18. The CDR3 spans 17 residues.

V usage is TRBV7-2 and J usage is TRBJ1-2, with 10 bases identical to TRBD1. In germline, CDR1 is SGHTA, CDR2 FQGNSA. J gave up 0 bases and V 3 bases, and 1 base lay outside the gene matches. The CDR3 sequence is 15 residues long. For the CDR3, the DNA is TGTGCCAGCAGCTTGGACAGGGGGGCTAACTATGGCTACACCTTC. Its protein product is CASSLDRGANYGYTF.

The chain joins TRBV7-9 to TRBJ2-1; D is undetermined. V was clipped by 0 bases and J by 12 bases, with 15 bases between them. Germline V lookup: CDR1 SEHNR, CDR2 FQNEAQ (reference sequence). This CDR3 contains 14 residues. The DNA of the CDR3 is TGTGCCAGCAGCTTAGCGCTGGCGGTGAGTAGGCAGTTCTTC. Protein sequence: CASSLALAVSRQFF.

The rearrangement uses TRBV12-3 or TRBV12-4 and TRBJ2-3, with 8 bases aligning to TRBD2. V was clipped by 6 bases and J by 4 bases; unmatched bases: 6. The CDR3 totals 14 residues. The CDR3 reads CASRVTSVPDTQYF. The CDR3 bases are TGTGCCAGCAGGGTGACTAGCGTCCCAGATACGCAGTATTTT.

Comment on this clonotype: Germline is not matched at one junction end, which may reflect a read error. This chain joins TRBV20-1 and TRBJ2-1; possible D gene TRBD2, 5 bases. The CDR3 is 13 residues long. Looked up from germline, CDR1 is DFQATT and CDR2 is SNEGSKA (reference sequence). The CDR3 DNA is TGCAGCGCCCGGGATAGCTCCTGCAATGAGCAGTTCTTC. Its protein product is CSARDSSCNEQFF.

The chain employs TRBV4-2 and TRBJ1-2, with 9 bases matching TRBD1. With V trimmed by 2 bases and J by 9 bases, 4 bases remained unmatched. The CDR3 extends over 13 amino acids. Germline CDR1 and CDR2: LGHNA and YNFKEQ. This CDR3 is CASSQTGTGSYTF. Here the CDR3 DNA reads TGTGCCAGCAGCCAAACAGGGACAGGGAGCTACACCTTC.

The chain employs TRBV6-6 and TRBJ1-1; the match to TRBD1 covers 12 bases. Germline V CDR1 and CDR2: MNHNY, SVGAGI (reference sequence). Trimming cost V 6 bases and J 2 bases; bases outside gene matches: 4. The CDR3 has 15 amino acids. Written as DNA, the CDR3 is TGTGCCAGCAGGGGGACAGGGGGCCGTAACACTGAAGCTTTCTTT. Its translation is CASRGTGGRNTEAFF.

The gene calls are TRBV7-2 and TRBJ2-5, with 7 bases fitting TRBD1. The DNA end is a closer match to TRBJ2-7, so the J assignment may be wrong. This CDR3 region has 15 residues. Germline values: CDR1 SGHTA, CDR2 FQGNSA. CDR3 loop: CASSQVGDRDYEQYF. CDR3 nucleotides: TGTGCCAGCAGCCAAGTAGGGGACAGAGACTACGAGCAGTACTTC.

Only a few counts were recorded for this clonotype. The J gene is TRBJ2-7, the V gene TRBV20-1, with TRBD1 matching 7 bases. The CDR3 has 12 amino acids. Trimming at V came to 3 bases and at J to 3 bases, leaving 2 bases not matched to a gene. Germline V gene sequence: CDR1 DFQATT, CDR2 SNEGSKA (reference sequence). The CDR3 bases are TGCAGTGCTAGTTGGGACAGCTACGAGCAGTACTTC. Translating gives CSASWDSYEQYF.

This clonotype showed up many times. This rearrangement joins TRBV6-6 to TRBJ2-6, with D hard to call. V lost 7 bases, J lost 1 base, and 11 bases lay in between. Germline-derived CDR1 and CDR2 are MNHNY and SVGAGI (reference sequence). The CDR3 extends over 15 amino acids. For the CDR3, the DNA is TGTGCCAGCACCTCGGGTCGGTCTGGGGCCAACGTCCTGACTTTC. Residues: CASTSGRSGANVLTF.

The CDR3 DNA sequence: TGTGCCAGCAGCCAAAGAAACTCTGGGGCCAACGTCCTGACTTTC. Protein sequence: CASSQRNSGANVLTF. The gene calls are TRBV7-9 and TRBJ2-6; D call uncertain. CDR3 length: 15 amino acids. Trimming pared 5 bases from V and 0 bases from J, leaving 8 bases between. Looked up from germline, CDR1 is SEHNR and CDR2 is FQNEAQ (reference sequence).

In its sample, this clonotype was seen a few times. The V call is TRBV20-1, the J call TRBJ1-2, with D possibly being TRBD1 (5 bases). Trimming stripped 5 bases from V and 7 bases from J, with 11 bases between. Germline values: CDR1 DFQATT, CDR2 SNEGSKA (reference sequence). This CDR3 region has 11 residues. The CDR3 sequence is CSAEGLGGYTF. The CDR3 DNA reads as TGCAGTGCTGAGGGACTTGGTGGCTACACCTTC.

The V gene is TRBV4-1, the J gene TRBJ2-7; 14 bases agree with TRBD2. Trimming took 4 bases from V and 7 from J; bases not matched to a gene: 9. Germline CDR1 MGHRA, CDR2 YSYEKL. The CDR3 spans 16 residues. DNA of the CDR3: TGCGCCAGCAGCCCGACTAGCGGGGGGGCCGACAATGAGCAGTACTTC. It codes for CASSPTSGGADNEQYF.

The chain carries TRBV29-1 and TRBJ2-1; D unclear. V lost 1 base and J 6 bases, leaving 13 bases between the germline ends. The CDR3 consists of 14 residues. Germline CDR1 and CDR2: SQVTM and ANQGSEA. The CDR3 DNA sequence: TGCAGCGTTGAAGGGACCTACTCAGGCAATGAGCAGTTCTTC. It translates to CSVEGTYSGNEQFF.

The gene calls are TRBV5-1 and TRBJ2-1; the D gene is possibly TRBD1 (5 bases). The CDR3 has 15 amino acids. Trimming stripped 3 bases from V and 0 bases from J, with 10 bases between. CDR1 and CDR2 from the germline V gene are SGHRS and YFSETQ. In DNA form, the CDR3 reads TGCGCCAGCAGCTCAGACAGCAGCTCCTACAATGAGCAGTTCTTC. It translates to CASSSDSSSYNEQFF.

This clonotype has just a few counts. The chain links TRBV6-6 to TRBJ1-1, with D possibly matching TRBD1 (5 bases). From germline, CDR1 is MNHNY and CDR2 SVGAGI (reference sequence). Trimming removed 7 bases from V and 5 bases from J, with 14 bases in between. The CDR3 contains 13 residues. CDR3 coding DNA: TGTGCCAGCACCCCTCGGGGGAATACTGAAGCTTTCTTT. It yields the protein CASTPRGNTEAFF.

As concerns this clonotype: A much larger clone differs from this one at a single base, so this may be a read error. The CDR3 sequence is CASSSQRGQGGYNSPLHF. CDR3 bases: TGTGCCAGCAGCTCGCAGCGGGGACAGGGAGGCTATAATTCACCCCTCCACTTT. This chain uses TRBV7-9 with TRBJ1-6; TRBD1 matches 9 bases. CDR3 size: 18 residues. CDR1 and CDR2 (germline): SEHNR, FQNEAQ (reference sequence). J gave up 3 bases and V 4 bases, and 10 bases lay outside the gene matches.

V usage is TRBV11-2 and J usage is TRBJ2-1, with a tentative D call TRBD2 (5 bases). Per the germline V gene, CDR1 is SGHAT and CDR2 is FQNNGV. The CDR3 loop spans 14 amino acids. The ends were cut back, 7 bases at V and 5 bases at J, with 15 bases in the middle. CDR3: CASTPGGRNNEQFF. CDR3 DNA: TGTGCCAGCACCCCCGGAGGCAGAAACAATGAGCAGTTCTTC.

In its sample, this clonotype was seen many times. The chain joins TRBV6-1 to TRBJ2-7, with TRBD2 identical over 10 bases. This CDR3 has 18 residues. The V and J ends lost 6 bases and 5 bases, in that order; junction bases with no gene match: 19. Per the germline V gene, CDR1 is MNHNS and CDR2 is SASEGT. The CDR3 nucleotides read TGTGCCAGCAGAGCGAACCATGGGCGGGGGACTAGCGTCAACGAGCAGTACTTC. It encodes CASRANHGRGTSVNEQYF.